This TCR beta chain was observed in a study of control samples from healthy donors and cancer patients. V lost 5 bases, J lost 5 bases, and 20 bases lay in between. The CDR3 is 15 residues long. Germline lookup yields CDR1 SGHTS and CDR2 YDEGEE. Profiled with immunoSEQ multiplex PCR; TCRdb holds only in-frame clones, not every one. This sample carries almost 85,000 clones, about 94% of them seen once, and the ten largest clones take 4.8%. The chain carries TRBV5-8 and TRBJ2-7, with D perhaps TRBD1 (6 bases). Sequencing input: blood. This clonotype originated in a woman under 30 in good health. The chain's CDR3 is CASRAFRGLVNEQYF. The CDR3 coding sequence is TGTGCCAGCAGAGCTTTCAGGGGTCTTGTGAACGAGCAGTACTTC.